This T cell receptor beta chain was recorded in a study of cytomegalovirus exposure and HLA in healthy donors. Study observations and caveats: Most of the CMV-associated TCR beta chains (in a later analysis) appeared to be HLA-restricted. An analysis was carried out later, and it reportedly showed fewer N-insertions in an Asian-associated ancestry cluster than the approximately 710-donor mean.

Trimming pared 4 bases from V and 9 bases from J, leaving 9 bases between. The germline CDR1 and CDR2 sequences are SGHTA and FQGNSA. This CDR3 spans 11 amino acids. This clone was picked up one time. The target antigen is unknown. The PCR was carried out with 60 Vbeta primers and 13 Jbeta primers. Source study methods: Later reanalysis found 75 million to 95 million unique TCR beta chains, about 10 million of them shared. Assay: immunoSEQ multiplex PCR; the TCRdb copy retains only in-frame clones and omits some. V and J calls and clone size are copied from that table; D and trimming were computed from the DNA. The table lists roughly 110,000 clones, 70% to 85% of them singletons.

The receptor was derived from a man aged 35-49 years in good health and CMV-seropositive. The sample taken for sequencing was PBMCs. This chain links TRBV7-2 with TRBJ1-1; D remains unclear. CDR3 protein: CASSSLPKAFF. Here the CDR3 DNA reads TGTGCCAGCAGCTCACTACCAAAAGCTTTCTTT.